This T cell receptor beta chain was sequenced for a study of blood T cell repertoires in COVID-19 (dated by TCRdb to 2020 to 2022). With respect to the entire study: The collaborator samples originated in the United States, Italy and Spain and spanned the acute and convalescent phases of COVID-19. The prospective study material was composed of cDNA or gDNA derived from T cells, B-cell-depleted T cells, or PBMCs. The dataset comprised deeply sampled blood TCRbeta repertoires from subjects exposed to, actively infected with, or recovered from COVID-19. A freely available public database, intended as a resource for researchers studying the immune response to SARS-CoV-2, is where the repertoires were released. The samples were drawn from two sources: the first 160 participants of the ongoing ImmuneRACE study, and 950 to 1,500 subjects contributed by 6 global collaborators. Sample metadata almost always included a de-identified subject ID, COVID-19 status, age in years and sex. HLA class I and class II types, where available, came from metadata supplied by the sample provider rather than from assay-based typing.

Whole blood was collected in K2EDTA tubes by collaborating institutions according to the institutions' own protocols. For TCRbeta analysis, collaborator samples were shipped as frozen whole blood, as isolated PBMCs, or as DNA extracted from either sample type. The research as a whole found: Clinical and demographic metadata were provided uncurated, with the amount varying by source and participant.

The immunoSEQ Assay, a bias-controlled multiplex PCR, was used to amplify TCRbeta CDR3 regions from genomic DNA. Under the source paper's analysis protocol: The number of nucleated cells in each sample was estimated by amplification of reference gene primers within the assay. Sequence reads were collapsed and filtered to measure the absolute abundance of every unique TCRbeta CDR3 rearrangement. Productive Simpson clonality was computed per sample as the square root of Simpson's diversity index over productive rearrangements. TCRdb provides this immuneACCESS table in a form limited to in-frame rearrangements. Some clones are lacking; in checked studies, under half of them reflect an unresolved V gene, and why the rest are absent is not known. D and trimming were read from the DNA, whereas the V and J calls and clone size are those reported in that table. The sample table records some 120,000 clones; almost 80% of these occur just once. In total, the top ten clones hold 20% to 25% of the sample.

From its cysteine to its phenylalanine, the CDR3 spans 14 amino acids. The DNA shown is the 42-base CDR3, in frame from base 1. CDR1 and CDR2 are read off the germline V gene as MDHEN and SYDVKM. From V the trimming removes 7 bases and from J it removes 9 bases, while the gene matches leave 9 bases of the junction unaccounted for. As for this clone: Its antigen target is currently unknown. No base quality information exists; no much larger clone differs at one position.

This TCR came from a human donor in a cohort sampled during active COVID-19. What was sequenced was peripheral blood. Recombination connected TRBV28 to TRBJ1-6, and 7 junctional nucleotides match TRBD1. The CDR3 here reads CASTVGTVASPLHF. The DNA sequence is TGTGCCAGCACGGTAGGGACAGTGGCTTCACCCCTCCACTTT.